The clone carrying this TCR beta chain was recorded many times. Antigen unknown. This entry belongs to a study of human T cells and chemical hapten exposure. Broader study findings: Counts of expanded TCRs at PT1 were positively correlated with patch test score.

This CDR3 is built from 16 residues. V shed 5 bases and J 0 bases; nucleotides not matched to a gene: 5. Per germline, CDR1 KGHDR and CDR2 SFDVKD. The time point is: patch test 1, 2 weeks after DPC sensitization. Treatment denoted: therapeutic diphenylcyclopropenone sensitization with weekly scalp DPC. TCRdb re-derived calls from the RACE reads in MiXCR, one entry per CDR3 protein. The data show over 12,000 distinct CDR3 sequences, about 17% seen once. V is TRBV24-1 and J is TRBJ2-2; 7 positions match TRBD2. This TCR was recovered from a woman aged 25 to 39 with alopecia areata. Some clones in this sample may be carry-over from other donors' samples. The input for sequencing was whole blood, taken in connection with sensitization to the hapten diphenylcyclopropenone (DPC). As DNA, the CDR3 is TGTGCCACCAGTGCCCCGGGAGGCGCGAACACCGGGGAGCTGTTTTTT. It translates to CATSAPGGANTGELFF.